One sample yielded the 15 T cell receptor beta chains listed below, sequenced in a study of regulatory T cells in long-lasting Graves disease. Building the TCR beta libraries relied on iRepertoire HTBI primers, and CDR3 regions underwent Arm-PCR. TCRdb reprocessed the multiplex PCR reads with MiXCR, giving one entry per CDR3 protein. The repertoire consists of fewer than 650,000 distinct CDR3 sequences, with 15% to 20% occurring once and the leading ten covering under 20%. Specified time point: newly diagnosed GD, antithyroid drugs for less than 3 months. Researchers made the TCR library from RNA that was extracted from PBMCs. A further study also used this sample, focusing on T cells in Graves' hyperthyroidism and ophthalmopathy.

The sample was peripheral blood mononuclear cells (PBMCs), taken at new diagnosis, from a patient treated with antithyroid drugs. The origin of the receptors is a woman in her 30s with Graves disease.

The table lists this clonotype with many counts. The chain joins TRBV7-9 to TRBJ2-7, with 7 positions matching TRBD1. The CDR3 runs 13 residues. Unmatched junction bases numbered 7, after V lost 6 bases and J lost 5 bases. CDR1 is SEHNR and CDR2 is FQNEAQ in the germline V gene (reference sequence). The CDR3, as DNA: TGTGCCAGCAGGGGGACAGCGATAGACGAGCAGTACTTC. Residues: CASRGTAIDEQYF.

This clonotype was seen only a few times. The CDR3 loop reads CASRPNRDSPLHF. The CDR3 nucleotides are TGTGCCAGCAGGCCGAACAGGGACTCACCCCTCCACTTT. The chain uses TRBV27 and TRBJ1-6, with a possible D match to TRBD1 (6 bases). The CDR3 totals 13 residues. The V and J ends lost 6 bases and 10 bases respectively, with 13 bases between them. In germline, CDR1 is MNHEY, CDR2 SMNVEV (reference sequence).

This clonotype was seen more than once but under ten times. The chain uses TRBV25-1 and TRBJ1-2; the D is unclear. The CDR3 is made up of 13 amino acids. Trimming removed 1 base at V and 8 bases at J, with 11 bases between. Looked up from germline, CDR1 is MGHDK and CDR2 is SYGVNS. The CDR3, as DNA: TGTGCCAGCAGTGAATGGACGGGTCCGGGCTACACCTTC. It encodes CASSEWTGPGYTF.

This clonotype showed up many times. The chain uses TRBV20-1 and TRBJ1-2; D not resolved. Trimming took off 5 bases at V and 0 bases at J, with 16 bases between the two ends. The germline V gene has CDR1 DFQATT and CDR2 SNEGSKA (reference sequence). There are 15 residues in the CDR3. CDR3 sequence reads: CSAEEASISNYGYTF. The CDR3 nucleotides read TGCAGTGCTGAGGAGGCGTCAATTTCTAACTATGGCTACACCTTC.

This clonotype was found a few times. The chain links TRBV5-1 to TRBJ1-1; D unresolved. The CDR3 contains 15 residues. Germline assignment: CDR1 SGHRS and CDR2 YFSETQ. Trimming pared 2 bases from V and 1 base from J, leaving 12 bases between. CDR3 nucleotide sequence: TGCGCCAGCAGCTTTAACGGTAGCCCGAACACTGAAGCTTTCTTT. Residues: CASSFNGSPNTEAFF.

This clonotype was seen many times. The rearrangement links TRBV29-1 to TRBJ1-1, with D possibly matching TRBD1 (5 bases). The CDR3 consists of 12 residues. Trimming took off 6 bases at V and 2 bases at J, with 10 bases between the two ends. The germline CDR1 and CDR2 sequences are SQVTM and ANQGSEA. The CDR3 region has the DNA TGCAGCGTCTCCAGGGACAACACTGAAGCTTTCTTT. Translating it yields CSVSRDNTEAFF.

In this sample, this clonotype turned up a few times. The genes are TRBV15 and TRBJ2-1; D could derive from TRBD1 or TRBD2 (5 bases each). The CDR3 has 15 residues. V lost 0 bases and J 6 bases, leaving 12 bases between the germline ends. Germline CDR1 is LNHNV and CDR2 is YYDKDF (reference sequence). The DNA for the CDR3 is TGTGCCACCAGCAGAGATCTTCCAGGGAGCAATGAGCAGTTCTTC. This sequence encodes CATSRDLPGSNEQFF.

This clonotype appeared many times. V is TRBV28 and J is TRBJ2-7, with 7 bases matching TRBD2. V was pared by 5 bases and J by 0 bases, with 7 bases of the junction left unmatched. CDR3 length: 15 amino acids. CDR1 and CDR2 (germline): MDHEN, SYDVKM. Written as DNA, the CDR3 is TGTGCCAGCAGTATTGGCGGGGGTGACTCCTACGAGCAGTACTTC. Amino acids: CASSIGGGDSYEQYF.

This clonotype occurred many times. The chain carries TRBV11-2 and TRBJ2-7, with a weak D call TRBD2 (6 bases). The CDR3 consists of 15 residues. Trimming cost V 2 bases and J 0 bases, with 11 bases left between them. Germline V CDR1 and CDR2: SGHAT, FQNNGV. CDR3 residues: CASSLKAGRSYEQYF. In DNA form, the CDR3 reads TGTGCCAGCAGCTTAAAGGCGGGGCGCTCCTACGAGCAGTACTTC.

Details on this clonotype: This may be a read error, as it is one base from a much larger clone. Because the CDR3 is missing its conserved closing phenylalanine or tryptophan, this is likely a read error. V usage is TRBV27 and J usage is TRBJ1-2, with 7 bases that match TRBD1. This CDR3 spans 13 amino acids. Germline V CDR1 and CDR2: MNHEY, SMNVEV (reference sequence). Losses at the gene ends were 6 bases for V and 4 bases for J; bases not matched to a gene: 5. Written as DNA, the CDR3 is TGTGCCAGCAGATTGGGACAGTCCTATGGCTACACCTCC. This gives the protein CASRLGQSYGYTS.

Many counts were recorded for this clonotype. This chain uses TRBV7-9 with TRBJ2-3, with TRBD2 matching over 10 bases. The CDR3 runs to 17 residues. Germline V gene sequence: CDR1 SEHNR, CDR2 FQNEAQ (reference sequence). Trimming removed 5 bases from V and 2 bases from J; junction bases left unmatched: 10. The CDR3 bases are TGTGCCAGCAGCACAAACCCTAGCGGGAGAGACACAGATACGCAGTATTTT. Its translation: CASSTNPSGRDTDTQYF.

This clonotype was seen more than once but under ten times. V is TRBV28 and J is TRBJ2-7; no clear D gene. Deletions cut 7 bases from V and 2 bases from J, with 9 bases between. The germline V gene encodes CDR1 MDHEN and CDR2 SYDVKM. This CDR3 spans 12 amino acids. For the CDR3, the DNA is TGTGCCAGCAAAGGCACAACCTACGAGCAGTACTTC. This encodes CASKGTTYEQYF.

CDR3 loop: CATSERTGHYNEQFF. CDR3 in DNA: TGTGCCACCAGTGAACGGACAGGTCATTACAATGAGCAGTTCTTC. This chain joins TRBV24-1 and TRBJ2-1; 7 positions match TRBD1. The CDR3 covers 15 residues. Germline lookup yields CDR1 KGHDR and CDR2 SFDVKD. The J segment lost 4 bases and the V segment lost 4 bases, leaving 6 bases of the junction unmatched.

The chain uses TRBV7-2 and TRBJ1-4, with a tentative D call TRBD1 (5 bases). CDR1 is SGHTA, CDR2 FQGNSA, per germline. V lost 1 base to trimming and J lost 5 bases, with 11 bases between them. This CDR3 is built from 15 residues. CDR3 DNA sequence: TGTGCCAGCAGCTTAGTTGGGACTGCGAATGAAAAACTGTTTTTT. It encodes CASSLVGTANEKLFF.

This clonotype was recorded a few times. The chain combines TRBV5-1 with TRBJ1-6; D ambiguous. The V and J ends lost 2 bases and 2 bases respectively, with 5 bases between them. CDR3 length equals 14 residues. Looked up from germline, CDR1 is SGHRS and CDR2 is YFSETQ. The CDR3 protein is CASSFEAYNSPLHF. CDR3 nucleotides: TGCGCCAGCAGCTTTGAGGCCTATAATTCACCCCTCCACTTT.